The rows below give T cell receptor beta chains drawn from one sample of a study of blood T cells in healthy people across ages. From the 5' RACE reads, TCRdb called clonotypes with MiXCR, one entry per CDR3 protein. This sample has roughly 800,000 distinct CDR3 sequences, with 35% to 40% found just once. The sequenced sample consisted of blood. The origin of the receptors is a man aged 18 to 29 in good health. CDR3s include the opening cysteine and the closing phenylalanine or tryptophan. Each record gives: clone size, D gene, V gene, J gene, CDR3 DNA, CDR3 protein. The D gene is left open where the match is weak. The size entry is marked missing in some rows and otherwise reads once, few, many or a size class.

NA,NA,TRBV12-3/TRBV12-4,TRBJ2-3,TGTGCCAGCAGGGCAGGGAGATATGATACGCAGTATTTT,CASRAGRYDTQYF
NA,TRBD1,TRBV28,TRBJ1-5,TGTGCCAGCAGTTCACCGGCGCGGCAGGGGGTTCAGCCCCAGCATTTT,CASSSPARQGVQPQHF
few,TRBD1,TRBV5-1,TRBJ1-5,TGCGCCAGCAGCTTGGGGCAGGGGGCTGCTCAGCCCCAGCATTTT,CASSLGQGAAQPQHF
NA,TRBD1,TRBV5-5,TRBJ1-5,TGTGCCAGCAGCAAAGTTGGACAGGGGGCAGATCAGCCCCAGCATTTT,CASSKVGQGADQPQHF
NA,NA,TRBV7-8,TRBJ1-1,TGTGCCAGCAGCTTAGACAGGGATGGTCGGGCTTTCTTT,CASSLDRDGRAFF
many,NA,TRBV4-3,TRBJ2-1,TGCGCCAGCAGCCAAGATCAAGCGATGAGCTCCTACAATGAGCAGTTCTTC,CASSQDQAMSSYNEQFF
once,NA,TRBV12-3/TRBV12-4,TRBJ2-3,TGTGCCAGTAGTCCCAATACCCCAGATACGCAGTATTTT,CASSPNTPDTQYF
NA,NA,TRBV20-1,TRBJ1-1,TGCAATACACCGGGACGGATGAACACTGAAGCTTTCTTT,CNTPGRMNTEAFF
few,TRBD2,TRBV12-3/TRBV12-4,TRBJ2-3,TGTGCCAGCAGTTTCGGGACTAGCGGGGGGGGAGATACGCAGTATTTT,CASSFGTSGGGDTQYF
NA,NA,TRBV5-4,TRBJ2-5,TGTGCCGGCAGCTCCGAACTAGCCCAAGAGACCCAGTACTTC,CAGSSELAQETQYF
few,TRBD1,TRBV4-1,TRBJ1-5,TGCGCCAGCAGCTTCAGGTTCGGGACAGGGGATCAGCCCCAGCATTTT,CASSFRFGTGDQPQHF